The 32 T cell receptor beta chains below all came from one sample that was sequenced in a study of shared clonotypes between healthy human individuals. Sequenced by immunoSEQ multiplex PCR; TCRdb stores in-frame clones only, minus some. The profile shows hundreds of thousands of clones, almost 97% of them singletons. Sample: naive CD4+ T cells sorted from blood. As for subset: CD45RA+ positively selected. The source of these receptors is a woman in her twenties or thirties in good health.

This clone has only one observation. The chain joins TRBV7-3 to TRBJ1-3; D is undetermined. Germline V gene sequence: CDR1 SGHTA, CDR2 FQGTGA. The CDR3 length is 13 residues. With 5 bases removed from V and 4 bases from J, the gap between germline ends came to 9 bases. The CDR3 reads CASSLEQGNTIYF. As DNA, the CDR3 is TGTGCCAGCAGCCTAGAACAAGGAAACACCATATATTTT. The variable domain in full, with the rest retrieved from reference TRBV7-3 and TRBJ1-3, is GAGVSQTPSNKVTEKGKYVELRCDPISGHTALYWYRQSLGQGPEFLIYFQGTGAADDSGLPNDRFFAVRPEGSVSTLKIQRTERGDSAVYLCASSLEQGNTIYFGEGSWLTVV.

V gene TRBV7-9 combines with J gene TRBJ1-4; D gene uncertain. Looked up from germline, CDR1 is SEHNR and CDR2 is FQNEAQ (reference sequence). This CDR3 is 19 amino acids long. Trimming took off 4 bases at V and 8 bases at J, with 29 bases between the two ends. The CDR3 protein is CASSSKWGTDAALGEKLFF. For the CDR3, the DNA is TGTGCCAGCAGCTCCAAATGGGGTACAGACGCGGCGTTAGGGGAAAAACTGTTTTTT.

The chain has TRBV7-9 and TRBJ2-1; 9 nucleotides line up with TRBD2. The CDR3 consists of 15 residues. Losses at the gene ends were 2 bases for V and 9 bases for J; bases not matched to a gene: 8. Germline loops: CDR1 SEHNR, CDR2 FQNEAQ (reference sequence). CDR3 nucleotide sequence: TGTGCCAGCAGCTTATTGCGGGAGGGCCGAGGTGAGCAGTTCTTC. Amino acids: CASSLLREGRGEQFF.

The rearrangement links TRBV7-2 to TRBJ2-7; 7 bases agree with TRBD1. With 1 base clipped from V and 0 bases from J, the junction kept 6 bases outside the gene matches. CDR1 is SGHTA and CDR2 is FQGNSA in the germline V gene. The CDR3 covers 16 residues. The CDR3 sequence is CASSLVPTGSSYEQYF. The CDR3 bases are TGTGCCAGCAGCTTAGTCCCGACAGGGAGCTCCTACGAGCAGTACTTC.

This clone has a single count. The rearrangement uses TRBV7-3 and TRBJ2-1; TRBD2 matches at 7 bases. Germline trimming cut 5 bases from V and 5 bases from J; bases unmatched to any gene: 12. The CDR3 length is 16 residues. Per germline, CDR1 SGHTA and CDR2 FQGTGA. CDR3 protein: CASSPEGTSAHNEQFF. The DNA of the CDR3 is TGTGCCAGCAGCCCCGAGGGAACTAGCGCTCACAATGAGCAGTTCTTC.

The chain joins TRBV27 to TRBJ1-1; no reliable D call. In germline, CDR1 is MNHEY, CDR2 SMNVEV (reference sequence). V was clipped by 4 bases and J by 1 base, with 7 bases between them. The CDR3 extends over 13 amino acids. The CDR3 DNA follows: TGTGCCAGCAGTTCCAGACGGAACACTGAAGCTTTCTTT. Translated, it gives CASSSRRNTEAFF.

The DNA for the CDR3 is TGTGCCATCGGAGAAGGGTACTCCTACGAGCAGTACTTC. Its translation is CAIGEGYSYEQYF. The chain uses TRBV10-3 and TRBJ2-7; D not resolved. Germline loops: CDR1 ENHRY, CDR2 SYGVKD. Trimming stripped 8 bases from V and 0 bases from J, with 11 bases between. This CDR3 spans 13 amino acids.

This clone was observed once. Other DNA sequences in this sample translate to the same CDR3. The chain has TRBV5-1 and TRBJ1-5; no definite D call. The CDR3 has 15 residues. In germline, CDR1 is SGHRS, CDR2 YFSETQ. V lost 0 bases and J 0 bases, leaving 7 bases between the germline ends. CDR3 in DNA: TGCGCCAGCAGCTTGGTCGGTGATAGCAATCAGCCCCAGCATTTT. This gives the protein CASSLVGDSNQPQHF.

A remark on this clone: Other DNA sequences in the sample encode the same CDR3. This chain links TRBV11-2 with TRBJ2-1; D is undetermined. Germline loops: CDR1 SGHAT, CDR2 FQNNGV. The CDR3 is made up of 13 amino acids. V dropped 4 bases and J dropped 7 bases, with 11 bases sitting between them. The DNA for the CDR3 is TGTGCCAGCAGCTCATATCTGGGGAATGAGCAGTTCTTC. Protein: CASSSYLGNEQFF.

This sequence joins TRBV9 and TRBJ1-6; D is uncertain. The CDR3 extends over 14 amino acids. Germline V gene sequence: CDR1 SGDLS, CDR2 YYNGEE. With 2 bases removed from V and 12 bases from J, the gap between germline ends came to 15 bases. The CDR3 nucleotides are TGTGCCAGCAGCGTTGGCGGGTCCCTAGGACCCCTCCACTTT. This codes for CASSVGGSLGPLHF. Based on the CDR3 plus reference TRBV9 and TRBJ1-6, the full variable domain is DSGVTQTPKHLITATGQRVTLRCSPRSGDLSVYWYQQSLDQGLQFLIQYYNGEERAKGNILERFSAQQFPDLHSELNLSSLELGDSALYFCASSVGGSLGPLHFGNGTRLTVT.

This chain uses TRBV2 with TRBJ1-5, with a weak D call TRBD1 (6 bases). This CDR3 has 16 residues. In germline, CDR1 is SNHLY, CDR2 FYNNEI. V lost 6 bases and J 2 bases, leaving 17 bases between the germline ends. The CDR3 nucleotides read TGTGCCAGCAGCGACCGTAGGGGGTCGGGCAATCAGCCCCAGCATTTT. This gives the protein CASSDRRGSGNQPQHF.

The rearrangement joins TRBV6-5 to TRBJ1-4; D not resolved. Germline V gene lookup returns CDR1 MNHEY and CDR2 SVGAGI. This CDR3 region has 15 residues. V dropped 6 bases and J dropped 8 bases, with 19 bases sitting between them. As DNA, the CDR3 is TGTGCCAGCAGCATGGCGGGAGGTGTGGGAGAAAAACTGTTTTTT. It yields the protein CASSMAGGVGEKLFF.

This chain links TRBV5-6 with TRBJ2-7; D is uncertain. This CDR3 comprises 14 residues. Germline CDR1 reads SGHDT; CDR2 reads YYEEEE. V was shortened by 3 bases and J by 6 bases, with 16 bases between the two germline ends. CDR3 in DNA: TGTGCCAGCAGCTGGACCGGACGAGGCGGCGAGCAGTACTTC. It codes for CASSWTGRGGEQYF.

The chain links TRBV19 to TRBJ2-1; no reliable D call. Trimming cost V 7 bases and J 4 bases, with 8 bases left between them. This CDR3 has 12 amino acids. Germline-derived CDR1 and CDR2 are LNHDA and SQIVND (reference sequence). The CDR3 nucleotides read TGTGCCAGTAAAGACATTTACAATGAGCAGTTCTTC. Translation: CASKDIYNEQFF.

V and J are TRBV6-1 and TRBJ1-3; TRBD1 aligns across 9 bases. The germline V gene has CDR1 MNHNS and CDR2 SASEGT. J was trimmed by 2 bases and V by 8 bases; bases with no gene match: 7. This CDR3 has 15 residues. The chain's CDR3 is CASRGQGSPGNTIYF. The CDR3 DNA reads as TGTGCCAGCCGGGGACAGGGAAGCCCTGGAAACACCATATATTTT.

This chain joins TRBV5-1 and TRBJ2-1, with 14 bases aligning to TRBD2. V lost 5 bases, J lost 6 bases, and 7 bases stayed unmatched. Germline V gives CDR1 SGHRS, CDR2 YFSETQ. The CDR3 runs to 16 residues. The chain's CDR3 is CASRIPGLAGANEQFF. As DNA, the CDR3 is TGCGCCAGCAGAATACCGGGACTAGCGGGAGCCAATGAGCAGTTCTTC.

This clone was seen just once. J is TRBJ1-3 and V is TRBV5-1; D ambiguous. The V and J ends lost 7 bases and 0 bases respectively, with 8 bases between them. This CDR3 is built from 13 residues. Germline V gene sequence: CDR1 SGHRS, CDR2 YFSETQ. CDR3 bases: TGCGCCAGCGGGTCGACCTCTGGAAACACCATATATTTT. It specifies CASGSTSGNTIYF.

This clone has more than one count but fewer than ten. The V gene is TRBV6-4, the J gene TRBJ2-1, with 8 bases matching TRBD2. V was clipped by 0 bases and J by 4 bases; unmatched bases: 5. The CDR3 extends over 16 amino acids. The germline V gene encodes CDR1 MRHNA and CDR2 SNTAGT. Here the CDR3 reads CASSDSAGGGYNEQFF. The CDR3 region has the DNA TGTGCCAGCAGTGACTCGGCGGGAGGTGGGTACAATGAGCAGTTCTTC.

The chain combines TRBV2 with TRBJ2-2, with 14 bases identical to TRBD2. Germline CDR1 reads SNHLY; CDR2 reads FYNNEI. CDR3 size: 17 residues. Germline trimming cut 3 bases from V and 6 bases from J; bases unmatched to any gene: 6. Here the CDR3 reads CASSEGLAGVLAGELFF. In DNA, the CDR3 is TGTGCCAGCAGTGAGGGACTAGCGGGAGTTTTAGCCGGGGAGCTGTTTTTT.

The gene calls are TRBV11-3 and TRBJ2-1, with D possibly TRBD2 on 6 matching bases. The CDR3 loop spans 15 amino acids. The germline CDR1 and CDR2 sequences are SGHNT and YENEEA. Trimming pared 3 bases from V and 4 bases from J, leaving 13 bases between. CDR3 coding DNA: TGTGCCAGCAGCTTGGGGGGAGGTGGTTACAATGAGCAGTTCTTC. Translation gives CASSLGGGGYNEQFF.

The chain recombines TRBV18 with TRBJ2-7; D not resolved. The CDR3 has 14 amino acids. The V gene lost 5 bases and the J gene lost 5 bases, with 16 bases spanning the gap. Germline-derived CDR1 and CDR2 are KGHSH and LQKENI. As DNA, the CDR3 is TGTGCCAGCTCAGCCCGCGTGCATACGGACGAGCAGTACTTC. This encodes CASSARVHTDEQYF.

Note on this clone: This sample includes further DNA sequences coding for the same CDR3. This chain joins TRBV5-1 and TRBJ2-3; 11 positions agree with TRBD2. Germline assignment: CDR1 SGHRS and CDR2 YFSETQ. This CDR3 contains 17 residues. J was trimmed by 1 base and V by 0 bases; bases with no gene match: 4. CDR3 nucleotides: TGCGCCAGCAGCTTGGGCCTAGCGGGAGGCGGCACAGATACGCAGTATTTT. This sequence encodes CASSLGLAGGGTDTQYF.

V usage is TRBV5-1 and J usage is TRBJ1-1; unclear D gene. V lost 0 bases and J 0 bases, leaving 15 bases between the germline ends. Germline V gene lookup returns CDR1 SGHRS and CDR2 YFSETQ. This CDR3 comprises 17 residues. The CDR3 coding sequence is TGCGCCAGCAGCTTGGGGCCCAGTCGTGGGATGAACACTGAAGCTTTCTTT. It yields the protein CASSLGPSRGMNTEAFF.

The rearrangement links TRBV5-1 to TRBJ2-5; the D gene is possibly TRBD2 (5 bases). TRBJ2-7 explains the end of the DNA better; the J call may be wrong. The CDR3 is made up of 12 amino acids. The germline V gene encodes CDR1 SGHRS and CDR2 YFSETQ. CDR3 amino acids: CASSADGNEQYF. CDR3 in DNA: TGCGCCAGCAGCGCAGACGGGAACGAGCAGTACTTC.

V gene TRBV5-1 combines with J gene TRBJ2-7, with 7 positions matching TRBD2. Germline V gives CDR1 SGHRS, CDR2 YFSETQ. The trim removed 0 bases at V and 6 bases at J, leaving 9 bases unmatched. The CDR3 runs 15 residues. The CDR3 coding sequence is TGCGCCAGCAGCTTGGCCGTCGGGAGGATGCGCGAGCAGTACTTC. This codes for CASSLAVGRMREQYF.

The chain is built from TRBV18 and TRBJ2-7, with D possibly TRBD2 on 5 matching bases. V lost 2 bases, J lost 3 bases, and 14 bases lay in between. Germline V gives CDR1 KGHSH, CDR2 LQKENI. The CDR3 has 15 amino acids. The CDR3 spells CASSPYRTGDYEQYF. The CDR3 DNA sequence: TGTGCCAGCTCACCATATCGGACTGGCGACTACGAGCAGTACTTC.

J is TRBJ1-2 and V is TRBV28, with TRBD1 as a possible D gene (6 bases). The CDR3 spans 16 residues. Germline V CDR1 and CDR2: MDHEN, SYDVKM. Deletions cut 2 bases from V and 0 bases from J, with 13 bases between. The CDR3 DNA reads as TGTGCCAGCAGTTTAGGGGTTGGGGGGCCTAACTATGGCTACACCTTC. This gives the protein CASSLGVGGPNYGYTF.

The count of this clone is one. Written as DNA, the CDR3 is TGTGCCAGCAGAGGATTAGCTGGGGCCAACGTCCTGACTTTC. Amino acid sequence: CASRGLAGANVLTF. The rearrangement joins TRBV2 to TRBJ2-6; unclear D gene. This CDR3 has 14 residues. The germline V gene encodes CDR1 SNHLY and CDR2 FYNNEI. Trimming took off 6 bases at V and 2 bases at J, with 8 bases between the two ends.

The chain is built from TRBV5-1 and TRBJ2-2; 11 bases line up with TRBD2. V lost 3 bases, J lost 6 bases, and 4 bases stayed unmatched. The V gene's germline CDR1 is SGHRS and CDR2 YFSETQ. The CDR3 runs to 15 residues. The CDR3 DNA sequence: TGCGCCAGCAGCTCAACTAGCGGGAGCCCCGGGGAGCTGTTTTTT. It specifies CASSSTSGSPGELFF.

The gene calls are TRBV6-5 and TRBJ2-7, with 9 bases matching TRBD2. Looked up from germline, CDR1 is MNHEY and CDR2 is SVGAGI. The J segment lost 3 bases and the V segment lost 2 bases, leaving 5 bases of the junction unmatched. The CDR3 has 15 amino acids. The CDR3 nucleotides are TGTGCCAGCAGTTACCTTAGCGGGAGTGTCTACGAGCAGTACTTC. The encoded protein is CASSYLSGSVYEQYF.

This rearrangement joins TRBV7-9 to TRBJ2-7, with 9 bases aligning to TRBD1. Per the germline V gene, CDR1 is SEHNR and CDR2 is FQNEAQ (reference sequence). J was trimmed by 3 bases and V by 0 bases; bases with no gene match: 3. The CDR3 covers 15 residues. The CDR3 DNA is TGTGCCAGCAGCTTAGCGAGGGACAGGGTCTACGAGCAGTACTTC. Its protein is CASSLARDRVYEQYF.

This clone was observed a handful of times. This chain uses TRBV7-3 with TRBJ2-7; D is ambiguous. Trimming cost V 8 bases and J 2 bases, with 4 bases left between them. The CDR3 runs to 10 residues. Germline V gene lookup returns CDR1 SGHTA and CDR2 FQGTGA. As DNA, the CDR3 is TGTGCCAGCGCGGCCTACGAGCAGTACTTC. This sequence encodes CASAAYEQYF. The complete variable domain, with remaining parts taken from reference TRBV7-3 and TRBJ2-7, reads GAGVSQTPSNKVTEKGKYVELRCDPISGHTALYWYRQSLGQGPEFLIYFQGTGAADDSGLPNDRFFAVRPEGSVSTLKIQRTERGDSAVYLCASAAYEQYFGPGTRLTVT.